The next 17 T cell receptor beta chains were all read from a single sample in a study of PD-1 blockade in classical Hodgkin lymphoma. There was relapse after autologous stem cell transplantation in every patient, and there was variation in brentuximab vedotin exposure. The data were produced by immunoSEQ multiplex PCR, yet TCRdb's version contains in-frame clones alone and is incomplete. This sample has 90,000 to 100,000 clones, with roughly 87% found just once. The material was peripheral blood mononuclear cells (PBMCs), obtained before the second cycle of nivolumab. These receptors were taken from a human donor with classical Hodgkin lymphoma.

The CDR3 sequence is CASSYRGDNQPQHF. DNA for the CDR3: TGTGCCAGCAGTTACCGGGGGGATAATCAGCCCCAGCATTTT. The genes are TRBV6-6 and TRBJ1-5, with a weak D call TRBD1 (5 bases). Germline lookup yields CDR1 MNHNY and CDR2 SVGAGI (reference sequence). The CDR3 length is 14 residues. V was cut by 2 bases and J by 4 bases, with 9 bases left in between.

The chain is built from TRBV7-9 and TRBJ1-6; D gene uncertain. The CDR3 spans 12 residues. The V and J ends lost 3 bases and 8 bases respectively, with 5 bases between them. From germline, CDR1 is SEHNR and CDR2 FQNEAQ (reference sequence). CDR3 residues: CASSFGDSPLHF. For the CDR3, the DNA is TGTGCCAGCAGCTTTGGGGATTCACCCCTCCACTTT.

The V call is TRBV19, the J call TRBJ1-5, with D possibly matching TRBD1 (5 bases). The ends were cut back, 2 bases at V and 5 bases at J, with 7 bases in the middle. The CDR3 contains 13 residues. Germline assignment: CDR1 LNHDA and CDR2 SQIVND (reference sequence). In nucleotides, the CDR3 is TGTGCCAGTAGTATAAAGGGGCATCAGCCCCAGCATTTT. Its translation is CASSIKGHQPQHF. The full variable domain, its missing parts supplied by reference TRBV19 and TRBJ1-5, is DGGITQSPKYLFRKEGQNVTLSCEQNLNHDAMYWYRQDPGQGLRLIYYSQIVNDFQKGDIAEGYSVSREKKESFPLTVTSAQKNPTAFYLCASSIKGHQPQHFGDGTRLSIL.

The rearrangement joins TRBV27 to TRBJ2-7; 8 nucleotides align to TRBD1. The ends lost 4 bases at V and 2 bases at J; junction bases unmatched: 7. The germline V gene encodes CDR1 MNHEY and CDR2 SMNVEV (reference sequence). This CDR3 has 15 residues. The CDR3: CASSSRTGTTYEQYF. The CDR3 coding sequence is TGTGCCAGCAGTTCGAGGACAGGGACGACCTACGAGCAGTACTTC.

The chain employs TRBV28 and TRBJ2-7; D remains ambiguous. The CDR3 is 11 amino acids. V was clipped by 3 bases and J by 4 bases, with 4 bases between them. Per the germline V gene, CDR1 is MDHEN and CDR2 is SYDVKM. CDR3 protein: CASSFEYEQYF. The CDR3 region has the DNA TGTGCCAGCAGTTTTGAGTACGAGCAGTACTTC.

This rearrangement joins TRBV4-1 to TRBJ2-5; D unresolved. Per the germline V gene, CDR1 is MGHRA and CDR2 is YSYEKL. The CDR3 has 15 amino acids. Between the trimmed V and J ends, which lost 8 bases and 4 bases, there was a span of 20 bases. CDR3 region: CASVIQGRLRETQYF. The CDR3 region has the DNA TGCGCCAGCGTAATCCAAGGCCGCCTCAGAGAGACCCAGTACTTC.

The chain is built from TRBV28 and TRBJ2-1, with 12 bases identical to TRBD2. Looked up from germline, CDR1 is MDHEN and CDR2 is SYDVKM. The CDR3 length is 18 residues. V lost 5 bases, J lost 1 base, and 9 bases stayed unmatched. The CDR3 loop reads CASSPPPTSGRSYNEQFF. CDR3 sequence (DNA): TGTGCCAGCAGTCCCCCCCCGACTAGCGGGAGATCCTACAATGAGCAGTTCTTC.

This clone was seen more than once but under ten times. This sequence joins TRBV10-2 and TRBJ1-2; D might be TRBD1 (6 bases). The germline gives CDR1 WSHSY, CDR2 SAAADI. The V and J ends lost 0 bases and 7 bases respectively, with 9 bases between them. The length of the CDR3 is 13 residues. The CDR3 nucleotides read TGCGCCAGCAGTGAGTCCGACAGGTCTGGCTACACCTTC. Translation gives CASSESDRSGYTF.

V and J are TRBV5-1 and TRBJ1-6, with D possibly TRBD1 on 6 matching bases. This CDR3 is built from 13 residues. Germline CDR1 reads SGHRS; CDR2 reads YFSETQ. V lost 5 bases, J lost 6 bases, and 9 bases lay in between. As DNA, the CDR3 is TGCGCCAGCAGGGACAGTCCTAATTCACCCCTCCACTTT. Translation gives CASRDSPNSPLHF.

The chain links TRBV9 to TRBJ2-1; D is ambiguous. From germline, CDR1 is SGDLS and CDR2 YYNGEE. The germline V and J ends were trimmed by 4 bases and 2 bases, with 1 base remaining between them. The CDR3 contains 11 residues. CDR3 sequence reads: CASSTYNEQFF. The CDR3 DNA reads TGTGCCAGCAGCACCTACAATGAGCAGTTCTTC.

The chain carries TRBV28 and TRBJ2-3; TRBD2 is a possible D gene (5 bases). CDR1 and CDR2 (germline): MDHEN, SYDVKM. Trimming pared 8 bases from V and 3 bases from J, leaving 18 bases between. The CDR3 is made up of 15 amino acids. CDR3 sequence reads: CASEEEVGITDTQYF. The CDR3, as DNA: TGTGCCAGCGAAGAGGAGGTGGGAATAACAGATACGCAGTATTTT. The full variable domain, rest sourced from reference TRBV28 and TRBJ2-3, is DVKVTQSSRYLVKRTGEKVFLECVQDMDHENMFWYRQDPGLGLRLIYFSYDVKMKEKGDIPEGYSVSREKKERFSLILESASTNQTSMYLCASEEEVGITDTQYFGPGTRLTVL.

The V call is TRBV9, the J call TRBJ2-6, with D tentatively TRBD1 (6 bases). Germline V gives CDR1 SGDLS, CDR2 YYNGEE. This CDR3 contains 16 residues. V lost 5 bases, J lost 4 bases, and 16 bases lay in between. CDR3 coding DNA: TGTGCCAGCAGTCCCAATTGGGGGCTAGGGGCCAACGTCCTGACTTTC. Translated, it gives CASSPNWGLGANVLTF.

The gene calls are TRBV19 and TRBJ1-1, with 7 positions matching TRBD1. The germline CDR1 and CDR2 sequences are LNHDA and SQIVND (reference sequence). Losses at the gene ends were 6 bases for V and 0 bases for J; bases not matched to a gene: 4. The CDR3 runs to 14 residues. The CDR3 here is CASRGTEMNTEAFF. The CDR3 coding sequence is TGTGCCAGTAGGGGGACAGAGATGAACACTGAAGCTTTCTTT. The whole variable domain, filled in from reference TRBV19 and TRBJ1-1, reads DGGITQSPKYLFRKEGQNVTLSCEQNLNHDAMYWYRQDPGQGLRLIYYSQIVNDFQKGDIAEGYSVSREKKESFPLTVTSAQKNPTAFYLCASRGTEMNTEAFFGQGTRLTVV.

V gene TRBV12-5 combines with J gene TRBJ2-1; 7 positions match TRBD2. Looked up from germline, CDR1 is LGHNT and CDR2 is FRNRAP. The V segment lost 0 bases and the J segment 0 bases; nucleotides outside the gene matches: 5. CDR3 size: 17 residues. The CDR3 sequence is CASGLVRWGGSYNEQFF. The CDR3 DNA follows: TGTGCTAGTGGTTTGGTACGGTGGGGGGGCTCCTACAATGAGCAGTTCTTC.

This rearrangement joins TRBV2 to TRBJ1-2, with no clear D. Germline CDR1 SNHLY, CDR2 FYNNEI. Deletions cut 6 bases from V and 5 bases from J, with 7 bases between. CDR3 length: 11 amino acids. The CDR3 DNA follows: TGTGCCAGCAGGGGAAGTTATGGCTACACCTTC. It specifies CASRGSYGYTF. The full variable domain, with the rest looked up from reference TRBV2 and TRBJ1-2, is EPEVTQTPSHQVTQMGQEVILRCVPISNHLYFYWYRQILGQKVEFLVSFYNNEISEKSEIFDDQFSVERPDGSNFTLKIRSTKLEDSAMYFCASRGSYGYTFGSGTRLTVV.

The chain couples TRBV6-1 to TRBJ1-5; D remains ambiguous. The CDR3 has 15 residues. V lost 1 base and J 0 bases, leaving 7 bases between the germline ends. Germline V gene data show CDR1 as MNHNS and CDR2 as SASEGT. The CDR3 nucleotides read TGTGCCAGCAGTGAAGGGAGCTATAGCAATCAGCCCCAGCATTTT. Its translation is CASSEGSYSNQPQHF.

The V and J genes are TRBV7-2 and TRBJ1-1, with unresolved D. Germline V CDR1 and CDR2: SGHTA, FQGNSA. This CDR3 spans 12 amino acids. Between the trimmed V and J ends, which lost 4 bases and 1 base, there was a span of 4 bases. The CDR3 sequence is CASSSANTEAFF. The DNA of the CDR3 is TGTGCCAGCAGCTCGGCGAACACTGAAGCTTTCTTT.